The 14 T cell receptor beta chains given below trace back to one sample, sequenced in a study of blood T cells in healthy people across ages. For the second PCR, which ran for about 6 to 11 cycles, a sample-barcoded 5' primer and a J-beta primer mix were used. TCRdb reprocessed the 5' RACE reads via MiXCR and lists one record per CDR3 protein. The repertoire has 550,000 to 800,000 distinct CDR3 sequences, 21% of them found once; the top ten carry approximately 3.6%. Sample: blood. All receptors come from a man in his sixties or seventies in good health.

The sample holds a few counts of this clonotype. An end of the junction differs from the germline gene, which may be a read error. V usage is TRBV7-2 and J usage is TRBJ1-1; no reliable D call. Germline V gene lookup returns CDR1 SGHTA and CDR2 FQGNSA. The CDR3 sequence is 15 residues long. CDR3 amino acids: CVSSARQTGNTEAFF. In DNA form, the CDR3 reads TGTGTCAGCAGCGCCCGCCAGACGGGGAACACTGAAGCTTTCTTT.

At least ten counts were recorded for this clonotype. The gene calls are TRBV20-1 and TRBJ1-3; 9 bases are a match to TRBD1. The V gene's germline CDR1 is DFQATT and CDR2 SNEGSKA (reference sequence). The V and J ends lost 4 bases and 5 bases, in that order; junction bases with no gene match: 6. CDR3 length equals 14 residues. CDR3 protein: CSAMDRGGRNTIYF. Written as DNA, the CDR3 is TGCAGTGCTATGGACAGGGGAGGAAGAAACACCATATATTTT.

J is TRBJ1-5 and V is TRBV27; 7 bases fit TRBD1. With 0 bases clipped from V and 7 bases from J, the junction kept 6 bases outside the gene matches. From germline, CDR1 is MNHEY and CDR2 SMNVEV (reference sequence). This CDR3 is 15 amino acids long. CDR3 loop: CASSLSYRGIQPQHF. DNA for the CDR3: TGTGCCAGCAGTTTATCGTACAGGGGCATACAGCCCCAGCATTTT.

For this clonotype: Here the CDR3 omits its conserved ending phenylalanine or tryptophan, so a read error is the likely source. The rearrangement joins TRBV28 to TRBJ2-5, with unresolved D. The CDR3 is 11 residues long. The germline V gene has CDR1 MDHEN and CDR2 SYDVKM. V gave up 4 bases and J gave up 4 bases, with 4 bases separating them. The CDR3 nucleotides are TGTGCCAGCAGTTGGGGAGAGACCCAGTACCTC. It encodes CASSWGETQYL.

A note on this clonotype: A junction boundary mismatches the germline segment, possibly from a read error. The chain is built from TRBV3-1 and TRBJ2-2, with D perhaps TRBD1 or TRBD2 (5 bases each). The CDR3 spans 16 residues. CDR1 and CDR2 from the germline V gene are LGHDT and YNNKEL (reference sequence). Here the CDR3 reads CASSPMGPTNTGELSF. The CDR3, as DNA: TGTGCCAGCAGCCCAATGGGACCGACGAACACCGGGGAGCTGTCTTTT.

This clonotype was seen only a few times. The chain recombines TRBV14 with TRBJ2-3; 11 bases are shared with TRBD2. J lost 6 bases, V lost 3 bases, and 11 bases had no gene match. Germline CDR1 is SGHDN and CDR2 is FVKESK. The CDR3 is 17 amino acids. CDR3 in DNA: TGTGCCAGCAGCCATGACATAGCGGGAGGGCCAAGGGATACGCAGTATTTT. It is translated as CASSHDIAGGPRDTQYF.

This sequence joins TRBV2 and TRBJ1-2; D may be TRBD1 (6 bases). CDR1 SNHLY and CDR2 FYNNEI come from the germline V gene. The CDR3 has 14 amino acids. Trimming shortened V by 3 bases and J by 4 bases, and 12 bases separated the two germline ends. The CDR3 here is CASSDGQTFYGYTF. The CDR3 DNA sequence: TGTGCCAGCAGTGACGGACAGACGTTCTATGGCTACACCTTC.

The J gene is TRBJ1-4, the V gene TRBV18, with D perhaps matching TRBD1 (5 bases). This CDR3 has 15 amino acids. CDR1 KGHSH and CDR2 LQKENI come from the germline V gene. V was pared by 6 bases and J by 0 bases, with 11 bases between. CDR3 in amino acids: CASSLQDSTNEKLFF. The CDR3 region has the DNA TGTGCCAGCTCCCTACAGGATTCAACTAATGAAAAACTGTTTTTT.

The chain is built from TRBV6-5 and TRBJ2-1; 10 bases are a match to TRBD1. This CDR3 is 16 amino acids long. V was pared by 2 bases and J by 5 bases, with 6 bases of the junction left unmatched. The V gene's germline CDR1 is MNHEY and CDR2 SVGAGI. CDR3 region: CASSYQGQGGHNEQFF. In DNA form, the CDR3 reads TGTGCCAGCAGTTACCAAGGACAGGGGGGGCACAATGAGCAGTTCTTC.

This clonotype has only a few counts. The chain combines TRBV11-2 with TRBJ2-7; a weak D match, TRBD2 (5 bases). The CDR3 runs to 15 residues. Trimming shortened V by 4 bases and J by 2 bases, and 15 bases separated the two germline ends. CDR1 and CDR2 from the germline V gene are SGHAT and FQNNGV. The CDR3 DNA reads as TGTGCCAGCAGCTGGGGAAAGGGAGCGACCTACGAGCAGTACTTC. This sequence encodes CASSWGKGATYEQYF.

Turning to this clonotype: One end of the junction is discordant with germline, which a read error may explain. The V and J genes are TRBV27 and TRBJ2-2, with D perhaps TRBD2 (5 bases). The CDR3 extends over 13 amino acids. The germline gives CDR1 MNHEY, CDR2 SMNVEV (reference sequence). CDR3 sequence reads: CASRGRNTGELFF. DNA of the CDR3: TGTGCCAGCAGGGGCAGGAACACCGGGGAACTGTTTTTT.

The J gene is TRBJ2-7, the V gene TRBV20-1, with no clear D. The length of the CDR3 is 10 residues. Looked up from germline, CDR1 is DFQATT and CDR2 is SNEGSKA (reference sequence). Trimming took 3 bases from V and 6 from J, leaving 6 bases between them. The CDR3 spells CSASWGEQYF. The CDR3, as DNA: TGCAGTGCTAGTTGGGGCGAGCAGTACTTC.

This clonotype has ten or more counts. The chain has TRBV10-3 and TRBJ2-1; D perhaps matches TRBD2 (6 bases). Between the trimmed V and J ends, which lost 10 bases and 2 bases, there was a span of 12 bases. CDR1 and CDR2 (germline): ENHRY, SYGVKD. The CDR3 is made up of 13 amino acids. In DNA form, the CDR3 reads TGTGCCAGCTCTAGCGAAGCCTACAATGAGCAGTTCTTC. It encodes CASSSEAYNEQFF.

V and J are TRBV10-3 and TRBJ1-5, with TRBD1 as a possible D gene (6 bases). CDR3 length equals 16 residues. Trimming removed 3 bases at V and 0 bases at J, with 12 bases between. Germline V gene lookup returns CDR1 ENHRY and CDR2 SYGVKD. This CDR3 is CAISERGRGSNQPQHF. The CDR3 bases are TGTGCCATCAGTGAACGGGGGCGCGGTAGCAATCAGCCCCAGCATTTT.